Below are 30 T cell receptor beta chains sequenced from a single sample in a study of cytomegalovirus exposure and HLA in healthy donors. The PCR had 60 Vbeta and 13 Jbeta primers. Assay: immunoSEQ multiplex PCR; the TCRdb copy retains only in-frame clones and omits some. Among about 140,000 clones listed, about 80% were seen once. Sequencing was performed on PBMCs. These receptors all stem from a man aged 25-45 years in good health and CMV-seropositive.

CDR3 sequence: CASSLVGATNEKLFF. CDR3 bases: TGTGCCAGCAGCTTAGTGGGCGCAACTAATGAAAAACTGTTTTTT. The rearrangement joins TRBV7-9 to TRBJ1-4; D ambiguous. V lost 1 base, J lost 0 bases, and 6 bases lay in between. The CDR3 extends over 15 amino acids. Germline CDR1 SEHNR, CDR2 FQNEAQ (reference sequence).

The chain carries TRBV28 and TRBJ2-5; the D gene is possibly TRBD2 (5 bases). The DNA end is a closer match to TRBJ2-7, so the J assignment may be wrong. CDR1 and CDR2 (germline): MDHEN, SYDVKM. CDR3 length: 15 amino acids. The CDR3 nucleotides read TGTGCCAGCAGTTTTCGGGGAGAGCTTTTCTACGAGCAGTACTTC. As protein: CASSFRGELFYEQYF.

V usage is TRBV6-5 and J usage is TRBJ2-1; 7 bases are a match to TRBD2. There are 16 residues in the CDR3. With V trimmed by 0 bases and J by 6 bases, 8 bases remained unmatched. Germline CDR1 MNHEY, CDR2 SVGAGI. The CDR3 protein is CASSYSQGGFGNEQFF. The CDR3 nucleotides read TGTGCCAGCAGTTACTCCCAGGGAGGGTTTGGCAATGAGCAGTTCTTC.

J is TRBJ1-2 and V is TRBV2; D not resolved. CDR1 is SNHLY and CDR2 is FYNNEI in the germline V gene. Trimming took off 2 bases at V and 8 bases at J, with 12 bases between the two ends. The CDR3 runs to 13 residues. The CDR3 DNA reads TGTGCCAGCAGTGAATATCAGGTTTCAGGCTACACCTTC. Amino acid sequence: CASSEYQVSGYTF.

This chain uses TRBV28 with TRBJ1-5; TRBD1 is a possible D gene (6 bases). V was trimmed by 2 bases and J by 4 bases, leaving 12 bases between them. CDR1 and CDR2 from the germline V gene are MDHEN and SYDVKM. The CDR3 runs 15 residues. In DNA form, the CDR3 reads TGTGCCAGCAGTTTAAGATACAGGGTAAATCAGCCCCAGCATTTT. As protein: CASSLRYRVNQPQHF.

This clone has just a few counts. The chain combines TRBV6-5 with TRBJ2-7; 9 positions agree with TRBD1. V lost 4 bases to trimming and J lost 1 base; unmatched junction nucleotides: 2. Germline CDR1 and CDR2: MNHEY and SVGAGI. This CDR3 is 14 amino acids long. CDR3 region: CASSWGQGSYEQYF. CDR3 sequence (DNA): TGTGCCAGCAGTTGGGGACAGGGATCCTACGAGCAGTACTTC.

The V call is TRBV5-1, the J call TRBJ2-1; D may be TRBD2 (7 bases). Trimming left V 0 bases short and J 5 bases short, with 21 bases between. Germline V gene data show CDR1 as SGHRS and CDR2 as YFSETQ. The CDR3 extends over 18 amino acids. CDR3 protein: CASSLEGRGLGADNEQFF. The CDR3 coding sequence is TGCGCCAGCAGCTTGGAGGGGCGGGGGCTGGGGGCCGACAATGAGCAGTTCTTC. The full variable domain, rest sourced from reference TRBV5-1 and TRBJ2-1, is KAGVTQTPRYLIKTRGQQVTLSCSPISGHRSVSWYQQTPGQGLQFLFEYFSETQRNKGNFPGRFSGRQFSNSRSEMNVSTLELGDSALYLCASSLEGRGLGADNEQFFGPGTRLTVL.

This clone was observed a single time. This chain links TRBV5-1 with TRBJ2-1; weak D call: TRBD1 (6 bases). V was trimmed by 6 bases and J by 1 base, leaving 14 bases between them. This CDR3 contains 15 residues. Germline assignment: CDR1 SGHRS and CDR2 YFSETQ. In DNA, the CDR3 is TGCGCCAGCACCGGAGGACAGACGTCCTACAATGAGCAGTTCTTC. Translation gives CASTGGQTSYNEQFF.

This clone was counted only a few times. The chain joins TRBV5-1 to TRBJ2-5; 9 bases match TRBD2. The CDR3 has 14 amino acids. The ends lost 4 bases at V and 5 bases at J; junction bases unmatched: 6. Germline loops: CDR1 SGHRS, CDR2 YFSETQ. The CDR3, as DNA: TGCGCCAGCAGCATTGCGGGGGGGCAGGAGACCCAGTACTTC. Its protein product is CASSIAGGQETQYF.

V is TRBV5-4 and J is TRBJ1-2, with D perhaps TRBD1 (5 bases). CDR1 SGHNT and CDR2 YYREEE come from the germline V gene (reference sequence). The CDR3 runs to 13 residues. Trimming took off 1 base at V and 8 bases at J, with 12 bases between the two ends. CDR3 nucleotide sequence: TGTGCCAGCAGCTTGTCCCAGGGCCGGGGCTACACCTTC. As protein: CASSLSQGRGYTF.

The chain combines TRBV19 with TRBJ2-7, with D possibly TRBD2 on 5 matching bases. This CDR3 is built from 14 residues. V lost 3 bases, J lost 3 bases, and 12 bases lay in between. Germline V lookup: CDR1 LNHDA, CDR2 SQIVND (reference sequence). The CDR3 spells CASSIPGKVYEQYF. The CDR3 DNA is TGTGCCAGTAGTATCCCGGGAAAGGTCTACGAGCAGTACTTC.

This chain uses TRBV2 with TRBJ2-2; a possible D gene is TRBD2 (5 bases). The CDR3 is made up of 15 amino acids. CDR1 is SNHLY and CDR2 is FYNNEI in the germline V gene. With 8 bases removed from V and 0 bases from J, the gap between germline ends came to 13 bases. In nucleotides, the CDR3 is TGTGCCAGCCGTCGGGCGGGCTCGAACACCGGGGAGCTGTTTTTT. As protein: CASRRAGSNTGELFF.

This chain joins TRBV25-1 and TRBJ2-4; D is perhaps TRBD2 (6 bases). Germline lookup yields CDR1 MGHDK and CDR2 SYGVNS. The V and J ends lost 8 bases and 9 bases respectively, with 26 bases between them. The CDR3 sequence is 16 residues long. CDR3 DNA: TGTGCCAGCCAAGCCCCATGGGTGCAGATGGGGGGCATTCAGTACTTC. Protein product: CASQAPWVQMGGIQYF.

The CDR3 coding sequence is TGTGCCAGCAGTTCCCTGGGGGACAGTGCTGGCGAGCAGTACTTC. Translating gives CASSSLGDSAGEQYF. The chain links TRBV28 to TRBJ2-7; 7 bases match TRBD1. V was pared by 4 bases and J by 6 bases, with 12 bases of the junction left unmatched. CDR1 MDHEN and CDR2 SYDVKM come from the germline V gene. This CDR3 region has 15 residues.

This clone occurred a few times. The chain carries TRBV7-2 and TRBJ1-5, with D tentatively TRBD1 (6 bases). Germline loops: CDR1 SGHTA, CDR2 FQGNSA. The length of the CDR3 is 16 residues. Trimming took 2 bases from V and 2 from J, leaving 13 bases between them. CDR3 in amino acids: CASSLRTGSGNQPQHF. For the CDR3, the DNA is TGTGCCAGCAGCTTAAGAACAGGGTCCGGCAATCAGCCCCAGCATTTT.

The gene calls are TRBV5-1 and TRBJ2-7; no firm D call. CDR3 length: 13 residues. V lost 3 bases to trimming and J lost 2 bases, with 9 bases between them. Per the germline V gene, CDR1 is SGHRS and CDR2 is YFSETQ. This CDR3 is CASSYDMTYEQYF. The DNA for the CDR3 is TGCGCCAGCAGCTACGACATGACCTACGAGCAGTACTTC.

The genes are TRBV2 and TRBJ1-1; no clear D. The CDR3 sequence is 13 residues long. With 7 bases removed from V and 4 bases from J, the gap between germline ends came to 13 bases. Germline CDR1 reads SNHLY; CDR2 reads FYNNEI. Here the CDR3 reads CASTQTTGTEAFF. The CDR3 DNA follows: TGTGCCAGCACCCAGACCACGGGCACTGAAGCTTTCTTT.

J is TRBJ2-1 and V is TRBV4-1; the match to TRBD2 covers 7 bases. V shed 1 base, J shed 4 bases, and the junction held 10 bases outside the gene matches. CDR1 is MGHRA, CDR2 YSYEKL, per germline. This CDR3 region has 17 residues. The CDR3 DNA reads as TGCGCCAGCAGCCAAGGCATAGCGGGTCGTCTTTACAATGAGCAGTTCTTC. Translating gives CASSQGIAGRLYNEQFF.

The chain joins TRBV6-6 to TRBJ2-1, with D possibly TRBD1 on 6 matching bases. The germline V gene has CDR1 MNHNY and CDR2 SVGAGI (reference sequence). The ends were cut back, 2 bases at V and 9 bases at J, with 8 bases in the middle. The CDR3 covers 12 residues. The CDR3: CASSYRGSEQFF. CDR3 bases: TGTGCCAGCAGTTACAGGGGGAGTGAGCAGTTCTTC.

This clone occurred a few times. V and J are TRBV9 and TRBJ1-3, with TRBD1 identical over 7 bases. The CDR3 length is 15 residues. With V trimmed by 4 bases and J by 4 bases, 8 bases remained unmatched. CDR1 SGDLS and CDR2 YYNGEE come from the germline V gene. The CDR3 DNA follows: TGTGCCAGCAGCCCTCGACAGGGAGACGGAAACACCATATATTTT. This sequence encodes CASSPRQGDGNTIYF.

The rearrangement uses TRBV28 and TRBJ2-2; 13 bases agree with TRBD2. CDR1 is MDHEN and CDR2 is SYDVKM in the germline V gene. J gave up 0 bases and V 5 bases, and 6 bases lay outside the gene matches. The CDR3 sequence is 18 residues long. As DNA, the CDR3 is TGTGCCAGCAGTCCCACTAGCGGGAGGGCTTCGAACACCGGGGAGCTGTTTTTT. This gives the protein CASSPTSGRASNTGELFF.

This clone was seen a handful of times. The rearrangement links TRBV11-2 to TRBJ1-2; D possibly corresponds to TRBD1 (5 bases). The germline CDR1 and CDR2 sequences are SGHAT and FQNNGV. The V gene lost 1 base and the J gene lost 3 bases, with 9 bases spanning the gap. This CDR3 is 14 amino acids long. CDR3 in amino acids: CASSLVPGDYGYTF. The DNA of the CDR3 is TGTGCCAGCAGCTTAGTCCCGGGGGACTATGGCTACACCTTC. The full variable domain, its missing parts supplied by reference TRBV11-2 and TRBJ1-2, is EAGVAQSPRYKIIEKRQSVAFWCNPISGHATLYWYQQILGQGPKLLIQFQNNGVVDDSQLPKDRFSAERLKGVDSTLKIQPAKLEDSAVYLCASSLVPGDYGYTFGSGTRLTVV.

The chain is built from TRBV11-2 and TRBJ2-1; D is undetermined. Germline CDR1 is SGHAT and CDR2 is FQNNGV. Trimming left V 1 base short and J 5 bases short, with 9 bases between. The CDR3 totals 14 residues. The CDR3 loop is CASSLVLHDNEQFF. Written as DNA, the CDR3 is TGTGCCAGCAGCTTAGTATTACACGACAATGAGCAGTTCTTC.

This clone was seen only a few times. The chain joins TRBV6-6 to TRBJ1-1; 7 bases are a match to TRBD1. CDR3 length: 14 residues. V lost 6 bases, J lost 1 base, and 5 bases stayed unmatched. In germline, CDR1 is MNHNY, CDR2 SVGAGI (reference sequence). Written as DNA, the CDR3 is TGTGCCAGCAGCCGGGGACAGCCGAACACTGAAGCTTTCTTT. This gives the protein CASSRGQPNTEAFF.

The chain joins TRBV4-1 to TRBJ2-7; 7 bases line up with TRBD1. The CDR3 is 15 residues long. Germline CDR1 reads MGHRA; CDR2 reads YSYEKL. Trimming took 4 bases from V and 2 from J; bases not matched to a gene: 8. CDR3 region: CASSPYEGAAYEQYF. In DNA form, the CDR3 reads TGCGCCAGCAGCCCATACGAGGGGGCGGCCTACGAGCAGTACTTC.

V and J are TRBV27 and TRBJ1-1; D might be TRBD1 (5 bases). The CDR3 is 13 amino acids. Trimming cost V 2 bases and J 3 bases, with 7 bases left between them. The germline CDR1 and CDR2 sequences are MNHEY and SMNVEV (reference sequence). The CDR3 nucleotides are TGTGCCAGCAGTTTAGGGGGGGACACTGAAGCTTTCTTT. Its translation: CASSLGGDTEAFF.

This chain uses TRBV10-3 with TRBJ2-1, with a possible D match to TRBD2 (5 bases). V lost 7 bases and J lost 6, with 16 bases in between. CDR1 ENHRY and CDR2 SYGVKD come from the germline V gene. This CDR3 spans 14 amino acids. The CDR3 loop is CAITLRPEGNEQFF. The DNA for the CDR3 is TGTGCCATCACCTTACGGCCCGAGGGCAATGAGCAGTTCTTC.

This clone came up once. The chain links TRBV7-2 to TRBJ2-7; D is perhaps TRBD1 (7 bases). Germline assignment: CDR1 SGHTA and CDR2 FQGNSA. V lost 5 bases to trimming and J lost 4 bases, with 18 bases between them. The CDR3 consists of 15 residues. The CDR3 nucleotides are TGTGCCAGCAGCACCCAGGGGGGCCCCCGGTACGAGCAGTACTTC. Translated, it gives CASSTQGGPRYEQYF.

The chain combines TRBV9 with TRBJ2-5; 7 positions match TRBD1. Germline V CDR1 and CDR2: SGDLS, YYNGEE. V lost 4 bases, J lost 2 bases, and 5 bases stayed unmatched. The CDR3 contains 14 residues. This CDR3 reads CASSTGTVQETQYF. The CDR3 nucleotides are TGTGCCAGCAGCACCGGGACAGTACAAGAGACCCAGTACTTC. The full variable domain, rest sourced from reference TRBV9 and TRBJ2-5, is DSGVTQTPKHLITATGQRVTLRCSPRSGDLSVYWYQQSLDQGLQFLIQYYNGEERAKGNILERFSAQQFPDLHSELNLSSLELGDSALYFCASSTGTVQETQYFGPGTRLLVL.

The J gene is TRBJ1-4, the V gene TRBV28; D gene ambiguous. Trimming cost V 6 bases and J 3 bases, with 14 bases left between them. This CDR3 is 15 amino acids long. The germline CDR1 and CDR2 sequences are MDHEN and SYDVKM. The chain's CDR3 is CASSPGDGANEKLFF. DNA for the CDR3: TGTGCCAGCAGCCCCGGGGATGGGGCTAATGAAAAACTGTTTTTT.